Below are 32 T cell receptor beta chains sequenced from a single sample in a study of blood T cell repertoires in COVID-19. TCRdb's table, derived via immunoSEQ multiplex PCR, lists solely in-frame clones and lacks some. The repertoire holds about 200,000 clones, with approximately 90% as singletons. The sequenced sample was PBMCs or T cells enriched from blood (not recorded which). All receptors derive from a woman in her 30s who had recovered from COVID-19.

The rearrangement joins TRBV11-3 to TRBJ2-1; perhaps TRBD2 as D (6 bases). The CDR3 has 16 residues. V dropped 5 bases and J dropped 0 bases, with 14 bases sitting between them. Looked up from germline, CDR1 is SGHNT and CDR2 is YENEEA. The CDR3 bases are TGTGCCAGCAGCGGAGGCCGGGAGAGCTCCTACAATGAGCAGTTCTTC. As protein: CASSGGRESSYNEQFF.

V is TRBV7-9 and J is TRBJ2-5; perhaps TRBD1 as D (5 bases). The CDR3 totals 15 residues. The ends were cut back, 3 bases at V and 2 bases at J, with 13 bases in the middle. The germline gives CDR1 SEHNR, CDR2 FQNEAQ (reference sequence). The CDR3 region is CASSLAQEPQETQYF. The CDR3 coding sequence is TGTGCCAGCAGCTTGGCACAGGAGCCTCAAGAGACCCAGTACTTC.

This sequence joins TRBV3-1 (or the pseudogene TRBV3-2) and TRBJ2-1; D is unresolved. This CDR3 spans 11 amino acids. Germline V gene data show CDR1 as LGHDT and CDR2 as YNNKEL (reference sequence). The V and J ends lost 5 bases and 8 bases respectively, with 7 bases between them. The CDR3 protein is CASSRRYEQFF. CDR3 bases: TGTGCCAGCAGCAGGAGATATGAGCAGTTCTTC.

The chain couples TRBV28 to TRBJ1-2; D not certain. The CDR3 loop spans 13 amino acids. Germline values: CDR1 MDHEN, CDR2 SYDVKM. V gave up 4 bases and J gave up 4 bases, with 10 bases separating them. The CDR3 DNA reads as TGTGCCAGCAGTTCCCGACACCTCTATGGCTACACCTTC. Its translation is CASSSRHLYGYTF.

The chain uses TRBV19 and TRBJ2-5, with a tentative D call TRBD1 (6 bases). V dropped 8 bases and J dropped 1 base, with 11 bases sitting between them. Looked up from germline, CDR1 is LNHDA and CDR2 is SQIVND (reference sequence). The CDR3 is made up of 13 amino acids. The CDR3 DNA sequence: TGTGCCAGTTCGACAGGAAGCCAAGAGACCCAGTACTTC. Its translation is CASSTGSQETQYF.

This chain connects TRBV4-1 to TRBJ2-2, with D perhaps matching TRBD1 (5 bases). This CDR3 comprises 16 residues. Per germline, CDR1 MGHRA and CDR2 YSYEKL. V was trimmed by 1 base and J by 6 bases, leaving 15 bases between them. The DNA for the CDR3 is TGCGCCAGCAGCCAAGGTGAAGACAGCGAACCCGGGGAGCTGTTTTTT. Translating it yields CASSQGEDSEPGELFF.

The rearrangement uses TRBV30 and TRBJ2-5, with 11 bases aligning to TRBD2. This CDR3 spans 15 amino acids. From germline, CDR1 is GTSNPN and CDR2 SVGIG (reference sequence). V lost 0 bases, J lost 5 bases, and 5 bases stayed unmatched. The chain's CDR3 is CAWSVRLAGGETQYF. The CDR3 nucleotides are TGTGCCTGGAGTGTACGGTTAGCGGGAGGGGAGACCCAGTACTTC.

The rearrangement uses TRBV30 and TRBJ1-1; no clear D. Germline-derived CDR1 and CDR2 are GTSNPN and SVGIG (reference sequence). The CDR3 is made up of 13 amino acids. V lost 7 bases and J 2 bases, leaving 14 bases between the germline ends. The CDR3 protein is CASSNGANTEAFF. The CDR3 coding sequence is TGTGCCTCCTCCAATGGAGCTAACACTGAAGCTTTCTTT.

J is TRBJ1-6 and V is TRBV19, with no clear D. Germline V gene lookup returns CDR1 LNHDA and CDR2 SQIVND (reference sequence). The CDR3 covers 14 residues. V shed 1 base and J shed 5 bases, with 6 bases lying between them. CDR3 coding DNA: TGTGCCAGTAGTATAGTGCAGAATAATTCACCCCTCCACTTT. Translating gives CASSIVQNNSPLHF. The whole variable domain, filled in from reference TRBV19 and TRBJ1-6, reads DGGITQSPKYLFRKEGQNVTLSCEQNLNHDAMYWYRQDPGQGLRLIYYSQIVNDFQKGDIAEGYSVSREKKESFPLTVTSAQKNPTAFYLCASSIVQNNSPLHFGNGTRLTVT.

J is TRBJ1-6 and V is TRBV7-9; D is unresolved. The V end was cut by 2 bases, the J end by 5 bases, with 19 bases between. The germline CDR1 and CDR2 sequences are SEHNR and FQNEAQ (reference sequence). The CDR3 is 18 residues long. The CDR3 sequence: CASSLILNRDGDNSPLHF. The DNA of the CDR3 is TGTGCCAGCAGCTTAATCCTCAACAGAGACGGCGATAATTCACCCCTCCACTTT.

The V and J genes are TRBV4-3 and TRBJ1-6, with no clear D. Germline V CDR1 and CDR2: LGHNA, YSLEER. CDR3 size: 13 residues. V was trimmed by 2 bases and J by 8 bases, leaving 7 bases between them. In nucleotides, the CDR3 is TGCGCCAGCAGCCAACGGGGAGATTCACCCCTCCACTTT. As protein: CASSQRGDSPLHF.

This rearrangement joins TRBV7-8 to TRBJ2-1, with D maybe TRBD2 (6 bases). The CDR3 has 17 residues. V was trimmed by 1 base and J by 2 bases, leaving 15 bases between them. The germline gives CDR1 SGHVS, CDR2 FQNEAQ. The DNA of the CDR3 is TGTGCCAGCAGCTTAGTGGGGAAAGGCGGGACCTACAATGAGCAGTTCTTC. It encodes CASSLVGKGGTYNEQFF.

The V call is TRBV2, the J call TRBJ1-3; possible D gene TRBD1, 5 bases. V lost 5 bases, J lost 3 bases, and 11 bases lay in between. The CDR3 has 14 amino acids. Germline CDR1 is SNHLY and CDR2 is FYNNEI. The CDR3 protein is CASSPRQGGNTIYF. CDR3 sequence (DNA): TGTGCCAGCAGTCCAAGGCAGGGTGGAAACACCATATATTTT.

There are a few counts of this clone. The V call is TRBV28, the J call TRBJ1-2, with no clear D. CDR3 size: 11 residues. Trimming stripped 6 bases from V and 1 base from J, with 3 bases between. CDR1 is MDHEN and CDR2 is SYDVKM in the germline V gene. Written as DNA, the CDR3 is TGTGCCAGCAGACTTAACTATGGCTACACCTTC. Its protein product is CASRLNYGYTF.

The chain employs TRBV6-5 and TRBJ2-3, with 7 bases that match TRBD1. Germline trimming cut 10 bases from V and 3 bases from J; bases unmatched to any gene: 13. Germline V CDR1 and CDR2: MNHEY, SVGAGI. This CDR3 has 15 residues. CDR3 in amino acids: CATCLTGFGTDTQYF. In DNA form, the CDR3 reads TGTGCCACCTGTCTGACAGGGTTCGGAACAGATACGCAGTATTTT.

CDR3 in amino acids: CASSIGGRGSYNEQFF. CDR3 DNA sequence: TGTGCCAGTAGTATAGGCGGGAGAGGGTCCTACAATGAGCAGTTCTTC. This rearrangement joins TRBV19 to TRBJ2-1; 7 positions agree with TRBD2. The V segment lost 1 base and the J segment 1 base; nucleotides outside the gene matches: 4. CDR1 is LNHDA, CDR2 SQIVND, per germline (reference sequence). The CDR3 is made up of 16 amino acids.

The rearrangement joins TRBV5-1 to TRBJ2-1; 10 positions match TRBD1. In germline, CDR1 is SGHRS, CDR2 YFSETQ. V lost 0 bases to trimming and J lost 7 bases; unmatched junction nucleotides: 4. The length of the CDR3 is 15 residues. In DNA form, the CDR3 reads TGCGCCAGCAGCTTGGAGGGGACAGGGGTTAATGAGCAGTTCTTC. Residues: CASSLEGTGVNEQFF.

The gene calls are TRBV30 and TRBJ2-1; D might be TRBD2 (5 bases). Per the germline V gene, CDR1 is GTSNPN and CDR2 is SVGIG (reference sequence). The CDR3 contains 13 residues. Trimming cost V 5 bases and J 3 bases, with 11 bases left between them. CDR3 sequence (DNA): TGTGCCTGGCGAGGGAGCGGCTACAATGAGCAGTTCTTC. Translating gives CAWRGSGYNEQFF.

This chain uses TRBV7-2 with TRBJ1-2; TRBD1 might be the D (6 bases). The CDR3 loop spans 14 amino acids. CDR1 and CDR2 (germline): SGHTA, FQGNSA. Trimming cost V 4 bases and J 3 bases, with 12 bases left between them. CDR3 bases: TGTGCCAGCAGCTCTGGGAGGGGGGACTATGGCTACACCTTC. Its protein is CASSSGRGDYGYTF.

The rearrangement uses TRBV7-9 and TRBJ1-1; D not resolved. Trimming removed 6 bases at V and 1 base at J, with 15 bases between. The V gene's germline CDR1 is SEHNR and CDR2 FQNEAQ (reference sequence). This CDR3 comprises 15 residues. In DNA, the CDR3 is TGTGCCAGCAGTCTGCTAGGACTGAAGAACACTGAAGCTTTCTTT. Its protein product is CASSLLGLKNTEAFF.

This clone was seen once. The rearrangement links TRBV11-1 to TRBJ1-1; D perhaps matches TRBD1 (5 bases). V was cut by 5 bases and J by 10 bases, with 17 bases left in between. The germline V gene encodes CDR1 SGHAT and CDR2 FQDESV (reference sequence). The CDR3 extends over 13 amino acids. CDR3 bases: TGTGCCAGCAGCACAGGACCAGTGAATGCAGCTTTCTTT. Amino acid sequence: CASSTGPVNAAFF.

The table lists this clone with many counts. V gene TRBV5-1 combines with J gene TRBJ2-1, with 9 bases matching TRBD2. Germline-derived CDR1 and CDR2 are SGHRS and YFSETQ. The CDR3 has 16 residues. V dropped 5 bases and J dropped 0; count of bases not matched to a gene: 6. CDR3 sequence: CASSFSGGFSYNEQFF. As DNA, the CDR3 is TGCGCCAGCAGTTTTAGCGGGGGATTCTCCTACAATGAGCAGTTCTTC.

The genes are TRBV30 and TRBJ2-2; 7 bases agree with TRBD1. The germline V gene has CDR1 GTSNPN and CDR2 SVGIG (reference sequence). With V trimmed by 2 bases and J by 1 base, 13 bases remained unmatched. The CDR3 contains 18 residues. The CDR3 nucleotides read TGTGCCTGGAGTCTCCGCCCCCGGGACAGTCGGAACACCGGGGAGCTGTTTTTT. Its translation: CAWSLRPRDSRNTGELFF.

The rearrangement links TRBV11-2 to TRBJ2-3, with TRBD2 matching 7 bases. This CDR3 spans 16 amino acids. J lost 6 bases, V lost 0 bases, and 9 bases had no gene match. From germline, CDR1 is SGHAT and CDR2 FQNNGV. The CDR3 region has the DNA TGTGCCAGCAGCTTAGAAGGAGGGAGGGCCCGGGATACGCAGTATTTT. Encoded protein: CASSLEGGRARDTQYF.

The rearrangement links TRBV30 to TRBJ1-3, with D maybe TRBD1 (5 bases). Germline-derived CDR1 and CDR2 are GTSNPN and SVGIG (reference sequence). CDR3 length equals 13 residues. V was pared by 3 bases and J by 4 bases, with 10 bases between. CDR3 bases: TGTGCCTGGAGCGGGGGTTTCGGAAACACCATATATTTT. It yields the protein CAWSGGFGNTIYF. Complete variable domain (other parts from reference TRBV30 and TRBJ1-3): SQTIHQWPATLVQPVGSPLSLECTVEGTSNPNLYWYRQAAGRGLQLLFYSVGIGQISSEVPQNLSASRPQDRQFILSSKKLLLSDSGFYLCAWSGGFGNTIYFGEGSWLTVV.

The chain employs TRBV5-1 and TRBJ1-3; 7 bases are shared with TRBD1. This CDR3 spans 14 amino acids. Per germline, CDR1 SGHRS and CDR2 YFSETQ. V lost 7 bases to trimming and J lost 0 bases; unmatched junction nucleotides: 4. CDR3 coding DNA: TGCGCCAGCCAGACAGGGTCCTCTGGAAACACCATATATTTT. As protein: CASQTGSSGNTIYF.

This chain joins TRBV18 and TRBJ2-5; 8 positions agree with TRBD1. The J segment lost 5 bases and the V segment lost 3 bases, leaving 11 bases of the junction unmatched. The V gene's germline CDR1 is KGHSH and CDR2 LQKENI. This CDR3 has 16 residues. CDR3 protein: CASSPRVGTGDETQYF. CDR3 nucleotide sequence: TGTGCCAGCTCACCGAGAGTGGGGACAGGAGACGAGACCCAGTACTTC.

This clone was detected once. V gene TRBV28 combines with J gene TRBJ1-4; weak D call: TRBD1 (5 bases). Between the trimmed V and J ends, which lost 8 bases and 8 bases, there was a span of 15 bases. This CDR3 has 13 amino acids. Germline CDR1 is MDHEN and CDR2 is SYDVKM. The CDR3 nucleotides read TGTGCCAGCGAGACAGTAATGAAGGAAAAACTGTTTTTT. This gives the protein CASETVMKEKLFF.

This chain joins TRBV10-3 and TRBJ2-7, with D unclear. The germline V gene has CDR1 ENHRY and CDR2 SYGVKD. The CDR3 has 14 amino acids. Trimming took off 3 bases at V and 3 bases at J, with 12 bases between the two ends. Written as DNA, the CDR3 is TGTGCCATCAGTGACTCCCAACGGTACTACGAGCAGTACTTC. Its protein product is CAISDSQRYYEQYF.

The CDR3 DNA follows: TGCGCCAGCAGCCAAGATCGGGGAGCGGTTCCCCTCCACAATGAGCAGTTCTTC. The encoded protein is CASSQDRGAVPLHNEQFF. The V gene is TRBV4-3, the J gene TRBJ2-1; D is possibly TRBD2 (5 bases). Trimming left V 0 bases short and J 5 bases short, with 20 bases between. This CDR3 contains 18 residues. Germline CDR1 LGHNA, CDR2 YSLEER.

The chain employs TRBV4-2 and TRBJ2-3; D is perhaps TRBD1 (6 bases). Germline-derived CDR1 and CDR2 are LGHNA and YNFKEQ. Trimming pared 4 bases from V and 4 bases from J, leaving 12 bases between. The CDR3 is 14 amino acids. The CDR3 DNA is TGTGCCAGCAGCCCTCAAACAGGGCCAGATACGCAGTATTTT. Residues: CASSPQTGPDTQYF.

The V call is TRBV6-5, the J call TRBJ1-1; 9 bases fit TRBD1. Looked up from germline, CDR1 is MNHEY and CDR2 is SVGAGI. The CDR3 has 15 amino acids. V shed 2 bases, J shed 7 bases, and the junction held 8 bases outside the gene matches. CDR3 in DNA: TGTGCCAGCAGTTACACGGGACAGGGAGTGGGTGAAGCTTTCTTT. Translating gives CASSYTGQGVGEAFF.